This TCR beta chain was identified during a study of identical twins. Findings and limits, study-wide: Out-of-frame alpha sequences shared between twins exhibited an excess of low generation probability.

This clonotype has a handful of counts. Its specificity is unknown. A universal primer site was added by template switching, and unique molecular identifiers were carried by the cDNA. MiXCR, run by TCRdb on the 5' RACE reads, gives a single entry per CDR3 protein. In the table there are 430,000 or so distinct CDR3 sequences, more than 20% of which are singletons. The length of the CDR3 is 14 residues. CDR1 is MGHDK and CDR2 is SYGVNS in the germline V gene. V lost 5 bases and J 5 bases, leaving 15 bases between the germline ends. This same sample was also part of a study on T cells expressing NK-cell markers. From that paper: Also leading the CD3+CD56-NKG2C+ fraction in a handful of donors were these clonotypes.

The material sequenced was CD4+ T cells sorted from blood. This TCR was recovered from a woman aged 18-29 years in good health. The chain recombines TRBV25-1 with TRBJ1-1; D is perhaps TRBD1 (6 bases). The CDR3, as DNA: TGTGCCAGCAGTAAAATCGGGACATTGACTGAAGCTTTCTTT. It codes for CASSKIGTLTEAFF.